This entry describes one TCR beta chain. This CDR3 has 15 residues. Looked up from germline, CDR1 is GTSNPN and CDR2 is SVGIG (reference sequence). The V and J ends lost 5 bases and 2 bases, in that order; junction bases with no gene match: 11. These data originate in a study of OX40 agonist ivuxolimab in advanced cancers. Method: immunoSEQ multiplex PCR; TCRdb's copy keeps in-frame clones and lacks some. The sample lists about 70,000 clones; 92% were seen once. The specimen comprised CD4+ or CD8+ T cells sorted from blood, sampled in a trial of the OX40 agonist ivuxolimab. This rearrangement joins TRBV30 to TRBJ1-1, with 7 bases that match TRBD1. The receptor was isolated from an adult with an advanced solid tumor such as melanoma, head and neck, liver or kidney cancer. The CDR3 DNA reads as TGTGCCTGGCCGAAGAGACAGGGCCTAAACACTGAAGCTTTCTTT. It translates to CAWPKRQGLNTEAFF.